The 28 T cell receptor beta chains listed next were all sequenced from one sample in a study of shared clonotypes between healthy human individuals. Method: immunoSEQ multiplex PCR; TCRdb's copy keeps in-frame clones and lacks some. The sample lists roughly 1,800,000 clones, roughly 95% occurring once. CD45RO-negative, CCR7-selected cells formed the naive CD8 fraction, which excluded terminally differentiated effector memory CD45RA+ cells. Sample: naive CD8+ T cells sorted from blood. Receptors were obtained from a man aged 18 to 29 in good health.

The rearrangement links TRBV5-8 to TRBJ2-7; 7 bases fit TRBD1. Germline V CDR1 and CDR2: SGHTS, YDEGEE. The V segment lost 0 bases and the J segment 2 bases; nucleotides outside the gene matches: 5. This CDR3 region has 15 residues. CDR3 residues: CASSLGMGQPYEQYF. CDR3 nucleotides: TGTGCCAGCAGCTTGGGTATGGGACAGCCCTACGAGCAGTACTTC.

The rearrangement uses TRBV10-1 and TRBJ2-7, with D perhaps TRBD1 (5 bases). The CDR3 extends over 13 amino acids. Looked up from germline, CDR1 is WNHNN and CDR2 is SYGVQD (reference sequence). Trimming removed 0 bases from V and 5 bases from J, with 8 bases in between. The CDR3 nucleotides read TGCGCCAGCAGTGAGTCTTGGGGCGACGAGCAGTACTTC. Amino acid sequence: CASSESWGDEQYF.

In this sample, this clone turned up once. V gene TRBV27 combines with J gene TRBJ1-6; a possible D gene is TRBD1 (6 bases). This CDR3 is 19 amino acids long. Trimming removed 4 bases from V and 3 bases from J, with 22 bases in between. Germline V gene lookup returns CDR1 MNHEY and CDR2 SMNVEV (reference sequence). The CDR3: CASSSRPGQPSFYNSPLHF. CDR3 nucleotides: TGTGCCAGCAGTTCGAGGCCCGGACAGCCCTCTTTCTATAATTCACCCCTCCACTTT.

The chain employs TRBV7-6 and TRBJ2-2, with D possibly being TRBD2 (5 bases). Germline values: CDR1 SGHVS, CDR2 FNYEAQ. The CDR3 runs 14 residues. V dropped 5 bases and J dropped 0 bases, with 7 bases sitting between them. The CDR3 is CASSPGTNTGELFF. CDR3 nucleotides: TGTGCCAGCAGCCCCGGGACGAACACCGGGGAGCTGTTTTTT.

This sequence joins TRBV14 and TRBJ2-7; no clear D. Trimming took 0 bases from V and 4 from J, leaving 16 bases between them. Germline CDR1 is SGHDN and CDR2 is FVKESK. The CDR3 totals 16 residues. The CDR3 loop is CASSQDHGPLFYEQYF. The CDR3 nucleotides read TGTGCCAGCAGCCAAGATCACGGGCCCCTTTTTTACGAGCAGTACTTC.

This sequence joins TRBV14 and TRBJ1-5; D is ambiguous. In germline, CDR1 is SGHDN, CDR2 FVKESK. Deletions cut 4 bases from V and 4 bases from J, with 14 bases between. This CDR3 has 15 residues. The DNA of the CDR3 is TGTGCCAGCAGCCTCGTTCTGGCGGAAAATCAGCCCCAGCATTTT. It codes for CASSLVLAENQPQHF.

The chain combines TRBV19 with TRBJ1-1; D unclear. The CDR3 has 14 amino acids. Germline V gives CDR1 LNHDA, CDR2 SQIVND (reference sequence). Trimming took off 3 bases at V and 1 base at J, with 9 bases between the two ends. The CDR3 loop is CASSMGFPNTEAFF. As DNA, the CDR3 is TGTGCCAGTAGTATGGGGTTCCCGAACACTGAAGCTTTCTTT.

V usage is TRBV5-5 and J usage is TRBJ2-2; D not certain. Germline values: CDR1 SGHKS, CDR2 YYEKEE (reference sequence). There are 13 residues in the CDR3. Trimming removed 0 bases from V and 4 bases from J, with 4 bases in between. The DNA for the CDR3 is TGTGCCAGCAGCTTGGTAACCACCGGGGAGCTGTTTTTT. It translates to CASSLVTTGELFF.

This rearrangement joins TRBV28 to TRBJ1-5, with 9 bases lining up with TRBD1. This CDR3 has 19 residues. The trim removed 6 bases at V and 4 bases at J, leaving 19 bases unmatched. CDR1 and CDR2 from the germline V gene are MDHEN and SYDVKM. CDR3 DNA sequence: TGTGCCAGCAGCCCCGAGGGACAGGGTCTCATTTGGAGGAATCAGCCCCAGCATTTT. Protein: CASSPEGQGLIWRNQPQHF.

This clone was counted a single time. CDR3 protein: CAWSVLRRANEKLFF. In DNA, the CDR3 is TGTGCCTGGAGTGTACTGCGGAGGGCCAATGAAAAACTGTTTTTT. V usage is TRBV30 and J usage is TRBJ1-4, with D hard to call. V was clipped by 0 bases and J by 5 bases, with 13 bases between them. This CDR3 spans 15 amino acids. The germline V gene encodes CDR1 GTSNPN and CDR2 SVGIG (reference sequence).

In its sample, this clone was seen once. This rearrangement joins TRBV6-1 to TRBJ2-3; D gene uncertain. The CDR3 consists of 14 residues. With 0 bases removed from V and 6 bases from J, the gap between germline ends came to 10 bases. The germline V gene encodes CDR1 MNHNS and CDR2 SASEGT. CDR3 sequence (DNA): TGTGCCAGCAGTGAAGCGATCGTTCTTGATACGCAGTATTTT. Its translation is CASSEAIVLDTQYF.

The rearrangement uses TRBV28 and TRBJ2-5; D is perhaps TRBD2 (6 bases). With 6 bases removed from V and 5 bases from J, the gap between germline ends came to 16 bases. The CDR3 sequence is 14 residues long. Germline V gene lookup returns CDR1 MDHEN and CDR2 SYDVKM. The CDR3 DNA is TGTGCCAGCAGCCCGGTCTCCAGCGGGGAGACCCAGTACTTC. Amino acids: CASSPVSSGETQYF.

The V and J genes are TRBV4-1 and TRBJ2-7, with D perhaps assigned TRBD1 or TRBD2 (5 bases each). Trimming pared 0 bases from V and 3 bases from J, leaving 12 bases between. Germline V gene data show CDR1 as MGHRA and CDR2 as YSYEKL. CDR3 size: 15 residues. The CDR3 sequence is CASSQEEGTYYEQYF. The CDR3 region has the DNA TGCGCCAGCAGCCAAGAAGAGGGGACCTACTACGAGCAGTACTTC.

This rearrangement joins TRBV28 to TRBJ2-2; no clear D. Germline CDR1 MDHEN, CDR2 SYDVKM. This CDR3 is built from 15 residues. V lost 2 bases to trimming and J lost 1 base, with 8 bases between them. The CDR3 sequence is CASSLGLENTGELFF. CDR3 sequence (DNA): TGTGCCAGCAGTTTAGGTTTGGAGAACACCGGGGAGCTGTTTTTT.

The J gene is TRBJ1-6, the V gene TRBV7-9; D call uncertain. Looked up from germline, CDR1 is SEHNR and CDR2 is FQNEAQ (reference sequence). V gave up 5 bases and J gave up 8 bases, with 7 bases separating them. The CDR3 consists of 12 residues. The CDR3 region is CASSPVHSPLHF. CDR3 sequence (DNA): TGTGCCAGCAGCCCGGTTCATTCACCCCTCCACTTT. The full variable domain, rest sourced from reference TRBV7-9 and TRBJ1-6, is DTGVSQNPRHKITKRGQNVTFRCDPISEHNRLYWYRQTLGQGPEFLTYFQNEAQLEKSRLLSDRFSAERPKGSFSTLEIQRTEQGDSAMYLCASSPVHSPLHFGNGTRLTVT.

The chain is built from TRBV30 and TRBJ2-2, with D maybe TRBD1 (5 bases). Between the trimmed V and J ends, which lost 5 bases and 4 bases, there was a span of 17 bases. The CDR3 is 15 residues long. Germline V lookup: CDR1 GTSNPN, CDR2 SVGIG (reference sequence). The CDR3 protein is CAWPSRLRGTGELFF. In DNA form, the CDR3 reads TGTGCCTGGCCCTCTCGGCTTAGGGGCACCGGGGAGCTGTTTTTT. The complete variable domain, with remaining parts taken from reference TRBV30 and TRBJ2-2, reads SQTIHQWPATLVQPVGSPLSLECTVEGTSNPNLYWYRQAAGRGLQLLFYSVGIGQISSEVPQNLSASRPQDRQFILSSKKLLLSDSGFYLCAWPSRLRGTGELFFGEGSRLTVL.

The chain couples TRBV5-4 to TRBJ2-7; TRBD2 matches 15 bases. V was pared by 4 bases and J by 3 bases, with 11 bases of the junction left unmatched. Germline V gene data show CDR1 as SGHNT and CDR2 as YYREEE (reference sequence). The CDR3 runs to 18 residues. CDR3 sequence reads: CASSTRTSGGAKGYEQYF. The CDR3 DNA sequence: TGTGCCAGCAGCACCCGGACTAGCGGGGGGGCGAAGGGCTACGAGCAGTACTTC.

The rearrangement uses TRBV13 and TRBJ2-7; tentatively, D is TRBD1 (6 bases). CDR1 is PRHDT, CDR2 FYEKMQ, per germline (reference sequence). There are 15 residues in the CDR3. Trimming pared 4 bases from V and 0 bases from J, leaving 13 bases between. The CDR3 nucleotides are TGTGCCAGCAGCTCGCGGTTGGGGGCCTCCTACGAGCAGTACTTC. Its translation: CASSSRLGASYEQYF.

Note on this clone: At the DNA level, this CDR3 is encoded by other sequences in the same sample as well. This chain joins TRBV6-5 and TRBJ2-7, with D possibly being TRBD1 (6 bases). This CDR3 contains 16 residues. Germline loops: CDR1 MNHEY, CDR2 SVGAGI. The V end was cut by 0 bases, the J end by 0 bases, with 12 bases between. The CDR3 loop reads CASSYSTGESSYEQYF. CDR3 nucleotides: TGTGCCAGCAGTTACTCGACAGGCGAAAGCTCCTACGAGCAGTACTTC.

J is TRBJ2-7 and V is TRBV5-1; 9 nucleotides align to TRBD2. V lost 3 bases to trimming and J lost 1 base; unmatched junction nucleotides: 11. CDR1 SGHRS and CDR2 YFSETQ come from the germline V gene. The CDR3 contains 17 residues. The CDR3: CASSWNVAGENSYEQYF. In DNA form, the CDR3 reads TGCGCCAGCAGCTGGAACGTAGCGGGAGAAAATTCCTACGAGCAGTACTTC.

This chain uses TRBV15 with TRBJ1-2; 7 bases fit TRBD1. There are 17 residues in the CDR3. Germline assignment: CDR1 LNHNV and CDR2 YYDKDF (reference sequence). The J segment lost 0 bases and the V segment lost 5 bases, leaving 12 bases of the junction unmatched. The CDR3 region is CATSPLDRAFPNYGYTF. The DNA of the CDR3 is TGTGCCACCAGCCCCCTAGACAGGGCTTTTCCTAACTATGGCTACACCTTC.

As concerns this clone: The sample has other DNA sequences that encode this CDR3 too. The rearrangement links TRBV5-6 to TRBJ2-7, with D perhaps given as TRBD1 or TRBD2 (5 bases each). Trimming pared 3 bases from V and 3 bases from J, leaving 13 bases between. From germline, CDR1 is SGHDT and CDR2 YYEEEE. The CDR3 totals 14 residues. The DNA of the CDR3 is TGTGCCAGCAGCTGGGACCGGGACCTCTACGAGCAGTACTTC. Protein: CASSWDRDLYEQYF.

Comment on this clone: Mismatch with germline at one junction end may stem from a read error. The CDR3: CASSTYPGLENF. The CDR3 DNA reads as TGTGCCAGCAGTACATATCCGGGACTAGAAAACTTC. The rearrangement joins TRBV6-5 to TRBJ2-5; 8 positions agree with TRBD2. Germline CDR1 and CDR2: MNHEY and SVGAGI. The CDR3 has 12 residues.

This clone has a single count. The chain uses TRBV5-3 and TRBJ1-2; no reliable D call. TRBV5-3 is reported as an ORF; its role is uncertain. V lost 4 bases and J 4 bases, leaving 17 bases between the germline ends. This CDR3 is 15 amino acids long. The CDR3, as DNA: TGTGCCAGAAGCCTCACCGACCAGTTTTGCTATGGCTACACCTTC. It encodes CARSLTDQFCYGYTF.

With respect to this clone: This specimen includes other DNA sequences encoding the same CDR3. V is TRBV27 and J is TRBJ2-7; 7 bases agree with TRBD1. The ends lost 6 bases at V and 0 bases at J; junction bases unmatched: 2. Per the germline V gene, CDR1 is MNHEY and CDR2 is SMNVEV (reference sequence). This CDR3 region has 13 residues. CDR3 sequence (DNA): TGTGCCAGCAGACAGGGGAGCTCCTACGAGCAGTACTTC. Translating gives CASRQGSSYEQYF.

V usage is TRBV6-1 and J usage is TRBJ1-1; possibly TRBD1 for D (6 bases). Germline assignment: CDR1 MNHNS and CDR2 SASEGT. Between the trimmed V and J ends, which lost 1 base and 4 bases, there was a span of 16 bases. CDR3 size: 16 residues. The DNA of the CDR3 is TGTGCCAGCAGTGAAGGGGGGGGCGCTTGGGGCACTGAAGCTTTCTTT. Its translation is CASSEGGGAWGTEAFF.

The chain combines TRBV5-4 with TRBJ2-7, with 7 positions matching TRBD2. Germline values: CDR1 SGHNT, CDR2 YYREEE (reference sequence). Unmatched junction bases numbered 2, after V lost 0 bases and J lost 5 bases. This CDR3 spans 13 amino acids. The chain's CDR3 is CASSLASGNEQYF. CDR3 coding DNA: TGTGCCAGCAGCTTGGCGAGCGGGAACGAGCAGTACTTC.

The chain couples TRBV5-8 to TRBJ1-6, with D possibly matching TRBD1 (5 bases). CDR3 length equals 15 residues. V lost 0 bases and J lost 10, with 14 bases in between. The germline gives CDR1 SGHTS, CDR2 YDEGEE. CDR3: CASSLEAGPISPLHF. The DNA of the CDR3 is TGTGCCAGCAGCTTGGAGGCAGGGCCCATCTCACCCCTCCACTTT.